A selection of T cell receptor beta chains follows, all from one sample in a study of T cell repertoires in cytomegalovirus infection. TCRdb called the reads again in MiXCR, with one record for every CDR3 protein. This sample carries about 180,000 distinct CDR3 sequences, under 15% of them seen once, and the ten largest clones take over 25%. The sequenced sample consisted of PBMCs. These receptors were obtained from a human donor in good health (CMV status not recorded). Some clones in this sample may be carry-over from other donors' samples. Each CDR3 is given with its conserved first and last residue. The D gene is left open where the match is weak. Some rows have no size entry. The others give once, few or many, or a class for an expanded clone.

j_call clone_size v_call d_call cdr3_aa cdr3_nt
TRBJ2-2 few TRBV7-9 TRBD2 CASSLGRGTSNTGELFF TGTGCCAGCAGCTTAGGGCGGGGGACTTCGAACACCGGGGAGCTGTTTTTT
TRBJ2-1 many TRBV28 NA CASSLGNRARNEQFF TGTGCCAGCAGTTTGGGGAATAGGGCCCGCAATGAGCAGTTCTTC
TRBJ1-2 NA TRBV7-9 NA CASSLMGRLDGYTF TGTGCCAGCAGCTTAATGGGAAGGTTAGATGGCTACACCTTC
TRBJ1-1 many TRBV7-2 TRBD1 CASSLQGGLSEAFF TGTGCCAGCAGCTTACAGGGGGGCTTGAGTGAAGCTTTCTTT
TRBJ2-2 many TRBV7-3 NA CASSLLSIQNTGELFF TGTGCCAGCAGCTTATTATCGATCCAGAACACCGGGGAGCTGTTTTTT
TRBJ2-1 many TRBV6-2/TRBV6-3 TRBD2 CASTVGPSGAFSYNEQFF TGTGCCAGCACCGTTGGGCCTAGCGGGGCCTTTTCCTACAATGAGCAGTTCTTC
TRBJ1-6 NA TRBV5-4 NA CASSTPGRSNSPLHF TGTGCCAGCAGCACCCCAGGGAGATCCAATTCACCCCTCCACTTT
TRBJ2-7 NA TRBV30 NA CAWSGVGYEQYF TGTGCCTGGAGTGGTGTCGGGTACGAGCAGTACTTC
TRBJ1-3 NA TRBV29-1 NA CSVQVNSGNTIYF TGCAGCGTTCAGGTGAACTCTGGAAACACCATATATTTT
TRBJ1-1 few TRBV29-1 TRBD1 CSVVPGQFPMNTEAFF TGCAGCGTTGTTCCGGGACAGTTCCCCATGAACACTGAAGCTTTCTTT
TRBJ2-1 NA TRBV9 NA CASSRTNNEQFF TGTGCCAGCAGCCGGACAAACAATGAGCAGTTCTTC
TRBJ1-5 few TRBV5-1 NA CASSLAGGGQPQHF TGCGCCAGCAGCTTGGCCGGGGGCGGTCAGCCCCAGCATTTT
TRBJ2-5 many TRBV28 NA CASSSAGAVQETQYF TGTGCCAGCAGTTCGGCCGGGGCAGTCCAAGAGACCCAGTACTTC
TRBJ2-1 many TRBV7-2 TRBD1 CASSPRWNRDRGRVYNEQFF TGTGCCAGCAGCCCAAGGTGGAATCGGGACAGGGGGCGAGTCTACAATGAGCAGTTCTTC
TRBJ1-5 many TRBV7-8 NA CASSLTVSNQPQHF TGTGCCAGCAGCTTAACCGTGAGCAATCAGCCCCAGCATTTT
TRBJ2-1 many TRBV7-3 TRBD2 CASSLGTSGHDEQFF TGTGCCAGCAGCCTCGGGACTAGCGGGCATGATGAGCAGTTCTTC
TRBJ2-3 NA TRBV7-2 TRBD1 CASSLARGSDTQYF TGTGCCAGCAGCTTAGCCAGGGGGTCAGATACGCAGTATTTT
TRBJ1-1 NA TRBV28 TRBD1 CASTGGMNTEAFF TGTGCCAGCACAGGGGGAATGAACACTGAAGCTTTCTTT
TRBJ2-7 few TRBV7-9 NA CASSGTRTFTYEQYF TGTGCCAGCAGCGGTACGCGGACTTTTACCTACGAGCAGTACTTC
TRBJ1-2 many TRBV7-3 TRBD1 CASSPGTGAHGYTF TGTGCCAGCAGCCCGGGGACAGGTGCTCATGGCTACACCTTC
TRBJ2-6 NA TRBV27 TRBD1 CASTTGISGANVLTF TGTGCCAGCACGACAGGGATCTCTGGGGCCAACGTCCTGACTTTC
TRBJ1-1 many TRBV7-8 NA CASSLAGSGTEAFF TGTGCCAGCAGCTTAGCAGGGAGTGGGACTGAAGCTTTCTTT
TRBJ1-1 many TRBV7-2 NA CASSLVAEMNTEAFF TGTGCCAGCAGCTTAGTCGCAGAGATGAACACTGAAGCTTTCTTT
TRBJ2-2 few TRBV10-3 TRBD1 CAVGQGTGELFF TGTGCCGTCGGACAGGGCACCGGGGAGCTGTTTTTT
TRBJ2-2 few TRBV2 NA CASRRGQNTGELFF TGTGCCAGCAGACGGGGACAGAACACCGGGGAGCTGTTTTTT
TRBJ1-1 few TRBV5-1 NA CASSLAGAARNTEAFF TGCGCCAGCAGCTTGGCCGGGGCAGCACGGAACACTGAAGCTTTCTTT
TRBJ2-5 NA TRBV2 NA CAAKGASGDQETQYF TGTGCCGCCAAGGGGGCTAGCGGAGACCAAGAGACCCAGTACTTC
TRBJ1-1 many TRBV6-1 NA CASSSEWKNTEAFF TGTGCCAGCAGTTCGGAGTGGAAGAACACTGAAGCTTTCTTT
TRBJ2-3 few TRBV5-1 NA CASSPEADTQYF TGCGCCAGCAGCCCGGAGGCTGATACGCAGTATTTT
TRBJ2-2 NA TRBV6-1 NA CATRPTPRVTGELFF TGTGCCACCAGGCCCACACCCCGCGTCACCGGGGAGCTGTTTTTT
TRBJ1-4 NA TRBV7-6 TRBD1 CASSTGQGAEKLFF TGTGCCAGCAGCACGGGGCAGGGGGCAGAAAAACTGTTTTTT
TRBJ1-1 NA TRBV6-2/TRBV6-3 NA CASSFGTSGTEAFF TGTGCCAGCAGTTTTGGGACCTCGGGGACTGAAGCTTTCTTT
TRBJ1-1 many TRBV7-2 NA CASSLAGWGTEAFF TGTGCCAGCAGCTTAGCTGGGTGGGGCACTGAAGCTTTCTTT
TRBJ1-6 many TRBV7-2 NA CASSPREGLNSPLHF TGTGCCAGCAGCCCCCGCGAGGGCCTAAATTCACCCCTCCACTTT
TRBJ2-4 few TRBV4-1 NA CASSQAGAGENIQYF TGCGCCAGCAGCCAAGCTGGGGCTGGAGAAAACATTCAGTACTTC
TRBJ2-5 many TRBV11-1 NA CASSSPPGAETQYF TGTGCCAGCAGCTCCCCTCCGGGGGCGGAGACCCAGTACTTC
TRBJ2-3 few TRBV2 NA CASISDRTNTDTQYF TGTGCCAGCATCTCGGACAGAACTAACACAGATACGCAGTATTTT
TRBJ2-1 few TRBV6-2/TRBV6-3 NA CASSPSGVSNEQFF TGTGCCAGCAGCCCTTCCGGGGTCAGCAATGAGCAGTTCTTC
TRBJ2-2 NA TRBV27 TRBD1 CASSLSFGDRGYAGELFF TGTGCCAGCAGTTTATCGTTCGGGGACAGGGGATACGCCGGGGAGCTGTTTTTT
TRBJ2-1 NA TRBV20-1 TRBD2 CSALLAGVFSSYNEQFF TGCAGTGCCCTACTAGCGGGGGTGTTTAGCTCCTACAATGAGCAGTTCTTC
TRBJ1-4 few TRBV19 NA CASSIMKGSDNEKLFF TGTGCCAGTAGTATAATGAAGGGATCCGACAATGAAAAACTGTTTTTT
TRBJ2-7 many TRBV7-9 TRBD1 CASSGDRRPYEQYF TGTGCCAGCAGCGGGGACAGGAGGCCTTACGAGCAGTACTTC
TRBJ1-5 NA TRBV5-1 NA CARIRDYSNQPQHF TGCGCCAGAATACGGGACTATAGCAATCAGCCCCAGCATTTT
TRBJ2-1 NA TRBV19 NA CASATRIEQFF TGTGCCAGTGCTACCCGGATAGAGCAGTTCTTC
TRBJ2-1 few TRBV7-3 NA CASSLMEGEQFF TGTGCCAGCAGCTTAATGGAGGGTGAGCAGTTCTTC
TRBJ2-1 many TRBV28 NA CASSFSGAGSYNEQFF TGTGCCAGCAGTTTCTCCGGGGCAGGGTCCTACAATGAGCAGTTCTTC
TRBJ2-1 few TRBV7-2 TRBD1 CASSSGQGTLYEQFF TGTGCCAGCAGTTCCGGACAGGGGACTCTCTATGAGCAGTTCTTC
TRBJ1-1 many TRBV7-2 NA CASSADPGGSLEAFF TGTGCCAGCAGCGCCGACCCCGGGGGCTCGCTCGAAGCTTTCTTT
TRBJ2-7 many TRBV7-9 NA CASSSDRHEQYF TGTGCCAGCAGTTCAGACAGGCACGAGCAGTACTTC
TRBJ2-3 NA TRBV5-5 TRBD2 CASTPGTSGVDTQYF TGTGCCAGCACCCCCGGGACTAGCGGGGTGGATACGCAGTATTTT
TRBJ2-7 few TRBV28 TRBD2 CGSSGSVRGEQYF TGTGGGAGTAGCGGGAGCGTAAGGGGCGAGCAGTACTTC
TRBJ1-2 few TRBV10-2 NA CASSEYRVSWGGYTF TGCGCCAGCAGTGAATACAGGGTGTCGTGGGGTGGCTACACCTTC
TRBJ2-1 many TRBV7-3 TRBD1 CASSETGGSYNEQFF TGTGCCAGCAGCGAAACAGGGGGCTCCTACAATGAGCAGTTCTTC
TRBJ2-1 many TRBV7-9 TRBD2 CASSGLAGYGRSYNEQFF TGTGCCAGCTCCGGACTAGCGGGGTACGGCAGGTCCTACAATGAGCAGTTCTTC
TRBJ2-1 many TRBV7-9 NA CASSSYRDGSSYNEQFF TGTGCCAGCAGCTCGTACCGGGACGGAAGCTCCTACAATGAGCAGTTCTTC